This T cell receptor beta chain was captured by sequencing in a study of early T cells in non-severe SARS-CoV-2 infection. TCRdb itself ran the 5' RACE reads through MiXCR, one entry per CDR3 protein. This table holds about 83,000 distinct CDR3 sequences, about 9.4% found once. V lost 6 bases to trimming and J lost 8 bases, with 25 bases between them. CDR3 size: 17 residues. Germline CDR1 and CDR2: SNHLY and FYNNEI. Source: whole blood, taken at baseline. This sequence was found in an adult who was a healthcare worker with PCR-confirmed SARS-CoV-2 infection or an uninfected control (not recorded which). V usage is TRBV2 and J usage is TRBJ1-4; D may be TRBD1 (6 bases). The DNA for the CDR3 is TGTGCCAGCAGCCCGGTAGGGGGTTCACGGACCGGGGAAAAACTGTTTTTT. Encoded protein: CASSPVGGSRTGEKLFF.